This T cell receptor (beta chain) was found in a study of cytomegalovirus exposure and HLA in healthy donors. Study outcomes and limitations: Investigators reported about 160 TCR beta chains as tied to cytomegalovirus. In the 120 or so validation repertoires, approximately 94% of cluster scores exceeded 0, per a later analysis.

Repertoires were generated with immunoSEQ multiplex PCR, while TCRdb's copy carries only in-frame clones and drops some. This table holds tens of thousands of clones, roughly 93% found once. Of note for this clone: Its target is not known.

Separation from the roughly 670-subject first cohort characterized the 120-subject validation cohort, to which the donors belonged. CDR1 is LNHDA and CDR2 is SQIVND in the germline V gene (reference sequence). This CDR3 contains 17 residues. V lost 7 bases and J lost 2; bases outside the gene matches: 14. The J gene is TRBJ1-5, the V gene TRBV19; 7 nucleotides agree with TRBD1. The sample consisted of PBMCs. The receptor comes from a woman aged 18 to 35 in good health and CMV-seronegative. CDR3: CASIDSQGVRGNQPQHF. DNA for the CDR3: TGTGCCAGTATAGATAGCCAGGGGGTGAGGGGCAATCAGCCCCAGCATTTT.